This paragraph covers one T cell receptor beta chain sequence. Controls were age- and sex-matched healthy donors. In contrast to the negatively isolated CD8+ and CD4+ T cells, TEMRA cells were FACS-enriched. RNA totalling roughly 0.5 to 1 ug underwent reverse transcription with random hexamers. The CDR3 of TCR beta was amplified by immunoSEQ multiplex PCR across 54 Vbeta and 13 Jbeta. TCRdb re-analysed the immunoSEQ multiplex PCR reads in MiXCR, keeping a single row per CDR3 protein. Of about 18,000 distinct CDR3 sequences listed, approximately 95% are singletons. This sample is drawn from a study of CD8 T cells in Susac syndrome. The V segment lost 4 bases and the J segment 0 bases; nucleotides outside the gene matches: 6. Germline V gives CDR1 MDHEN, CDR2 SYDVKM. The CDR3 totals 15 residues.

The chain employs TRBV28 and TRBJ2-7; 7 bases line up with TRBD1. The sequence was obtained from a human donor in good health. Sequencing input: CD8+ T cells from PBMCs. CDR3 coding DNA: TGTGCCAGCAGTTCGGGGACAGCTTACTCCTACGAGCAGTACTTC. As protein: CASSSGTAYSYEQYF.